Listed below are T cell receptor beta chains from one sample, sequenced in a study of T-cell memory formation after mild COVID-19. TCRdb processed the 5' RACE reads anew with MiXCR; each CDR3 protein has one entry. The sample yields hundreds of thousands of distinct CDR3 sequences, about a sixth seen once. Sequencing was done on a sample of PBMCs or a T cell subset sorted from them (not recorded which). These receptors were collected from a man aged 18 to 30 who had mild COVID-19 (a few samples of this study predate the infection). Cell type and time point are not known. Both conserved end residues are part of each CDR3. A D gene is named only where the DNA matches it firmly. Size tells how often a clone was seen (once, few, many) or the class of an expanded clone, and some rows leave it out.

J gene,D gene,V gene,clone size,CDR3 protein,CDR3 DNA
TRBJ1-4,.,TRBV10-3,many,CAISERLSEKLFF,TGTGCCATCAGTGAAAGGTTGAGTGAAAAACTGTTTTTT
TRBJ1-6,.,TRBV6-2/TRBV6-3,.,CASSSHSYNSPLHF,TGTGCCAGCAGTTCACACTCCTATAATTCACCCCTCCACTTT
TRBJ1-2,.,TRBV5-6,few,CASSQLGGRDGYTF,TGTGCCAGCAGCCAGCTCGGGGGGCGTGATGGCTACACCTTC
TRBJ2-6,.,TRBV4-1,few,CASSQEGRGYSGANVLTF,TGCGCCAGCAGCCAAGAAGGACGTGGATACTCTGGGGCCAACGTCCTGACTTTC
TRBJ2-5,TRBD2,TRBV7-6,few,CASSLGGTSGVLQETQYF,TGTGCCAGCAGCTTAGGGGGGACTAGCGGGGTACTCCAAGAGACCCAGTACTTC
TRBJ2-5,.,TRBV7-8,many,CASSLGAIAETQYF,TGTGCCAGCAGCTTAGGGGCTATTGCAGAGACCCAGTACTTC
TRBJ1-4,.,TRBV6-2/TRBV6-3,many,CASTPGRENEKLFF,TGTGCCAGCACCCCGGGACGTGAGAATGAAAAACTGTTTTTT
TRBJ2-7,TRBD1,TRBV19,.,CASREDRGYEQYF,TGTGCCAGTAGGGAGGACAGGGGCTACGAGCAGTACTTC
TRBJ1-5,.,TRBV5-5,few,CASSPLGALGNQPQHF,TGTGCCAGCAGCCCACTGGGGGCGCTTGGCAATCAGCCCCAGCATTTT
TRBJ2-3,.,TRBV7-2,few,CASSSSAGPDTQYF,TGTGCCAGCAGCTCCTCTGCTGGTCCAGATACGCAGTATTTT
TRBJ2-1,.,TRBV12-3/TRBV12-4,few,CASSLDLGNEQFF,TGTGCCAGCAGTTTAGACTTAGGGAATGAGCAGTTCTTC
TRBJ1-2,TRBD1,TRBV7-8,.,CASSLGAGGAIKGGYTF,TGTGCCAGCAGCTTAGGGGCAGGGGGCGCAATCAAGGGTGGCTACACCTTC
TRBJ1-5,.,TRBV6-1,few,CASSEVRDQPQHF,TGTGCCAGCAGTGAAGTAAGGGATCAGCCCCAGCATTTT
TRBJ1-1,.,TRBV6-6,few,CASSHRQNTEAFF,TGTGCCAGCAGCCACCGCCAGAACACTGAAGCTTTCTTT
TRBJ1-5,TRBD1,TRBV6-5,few,CASSTGTGSQPQHF,TGTGCCAGCAGTACCGGGACAGGGAGTCAGCCCCAGCATTTT
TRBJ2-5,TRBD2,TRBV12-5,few,CASGPGLAGAMEETQYF,TGTGCTAGTGGCCCGGGACTAGCGGGGGCGATGGAAGAGACCCAGTACTTC
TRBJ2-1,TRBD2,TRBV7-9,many,CASSLISGGENEQFF,TGTGCCAGCAGCCTTATAAGCGGGGGGGAAAATGAGCAGTTCTTC
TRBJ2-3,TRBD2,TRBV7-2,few,CASSSGLAGARADTQYF,TGTGCCAGCAGCTCGGGACTAGCGGGGGCCAGGGCAGATACGCAGTATTTT
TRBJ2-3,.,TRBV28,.,CASSIGWRTDTQYF,TGTGCCAGCAGTATAGGCTGGAGGACAGATACGCAGTATTTT
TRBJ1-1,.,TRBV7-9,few,CAGAWMNTEAFF,TGTGCCGGAGCCTGGATGAACACTGAAGCTTTCTTT
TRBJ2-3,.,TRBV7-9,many,CASSPDRSTDTQYF,TGTGCCAGCAGCCCCGACAGGTCCACAGATACGCAGTATTTT
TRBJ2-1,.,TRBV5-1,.,CASSAHTEQFF,TGCGCCAGCAGCGCACACACTGAGCAGTTCTTC
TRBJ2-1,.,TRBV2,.,CASSGGRARGDNEQFF,TGTGCCAGCAGTGGGGGACGGGCACGGGGCGACAATGAGCAGTTCTTC
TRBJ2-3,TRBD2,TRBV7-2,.,CASSSPSGGEDTQYF,TGTGCCAGCAGTTCCCCTAGCGGGGGGGAGGATACGCAGTATTTT
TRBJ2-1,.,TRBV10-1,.,CASSDTVGGVSSYNEQFF,TGCGCCAGCAGTGATACCGTAGGGGGGGTGAGTTCCTACAATGAGCAGTTCTTC
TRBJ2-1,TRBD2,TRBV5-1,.,CASSIVPGLAGILSYNEQFF,TGCGCCAGCAGCATCGTACCGGGACTAGCGGGGATCCTCTCCTACAATGAGCAGTTCTTC
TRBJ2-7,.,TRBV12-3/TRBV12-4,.,CASSFIYEQYF,TGTGCCAGCAGTTTTATCTACGAGCAGTACTTC
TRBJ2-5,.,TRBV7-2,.,CASSSLRGEGEQETQYF,TGTGCCAGCAGCTCCTTGAGGGGAGAGGGGGAACAAGAGACCCAGTACTTC
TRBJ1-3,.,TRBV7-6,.,CASSLDLLGYGNTIYF,TGTGCCAGCAGCTTAGATTTGCTGGGTTATGGAAACACCATATATTTT
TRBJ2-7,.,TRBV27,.,CASRPNREIHEQYF,TGTGCCAGCAGGCCCAACAGGGAAATCCACGAGCAGTACTTC
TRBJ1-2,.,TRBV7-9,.,CASSLGSTYGYTF,TGTGCCAGCAGCCTAGGTTCCACCTATGGCTACACCTTC